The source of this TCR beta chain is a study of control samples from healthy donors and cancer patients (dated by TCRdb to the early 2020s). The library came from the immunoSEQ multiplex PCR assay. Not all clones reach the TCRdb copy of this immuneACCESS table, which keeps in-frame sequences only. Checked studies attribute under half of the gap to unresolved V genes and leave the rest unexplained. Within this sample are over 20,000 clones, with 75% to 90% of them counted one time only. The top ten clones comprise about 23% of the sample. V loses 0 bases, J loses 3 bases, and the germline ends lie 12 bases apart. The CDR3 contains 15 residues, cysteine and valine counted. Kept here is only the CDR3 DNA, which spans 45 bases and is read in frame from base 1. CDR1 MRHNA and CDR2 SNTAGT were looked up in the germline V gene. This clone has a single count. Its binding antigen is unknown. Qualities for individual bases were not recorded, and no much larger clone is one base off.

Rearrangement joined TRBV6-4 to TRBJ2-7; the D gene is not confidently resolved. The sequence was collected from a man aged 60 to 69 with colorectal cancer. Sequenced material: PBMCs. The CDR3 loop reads CASSDSGPYRYEQYV. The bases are TGTGCCAGCAGTGACTCCGGCCCATATCGCTACGAGCAGTACGTC.